Listed here is a single T cell receptor (beta chain). Its specificity is not known. Next came a second PCR, run for roughly 6 to 11 cycles, which used a sample-barcoded 5' primer along with a J-beta primer mix. CDR3-containing paired-end reads numbered at least 3 million in each sample. TCRdb fed the 5' RACE reads into MiXCR, producing one record per CDR3 protein. This sample has around 1,500,000 distinct CDR3 sequences; about 43% occur once, and the top ten carry approximately 7.9%. The record originates from a study of blood T cells in healthy people across ages. Study-wide results and caveats: Unsorted PBMCs blocked a conclusive comparison of naive and antigen-experienced cells.

CDR3 size: 14 residues. V gave up 6 bases and J gave up 3 bases; unmatched junction bases: 5. Per the germline V gene, CDR1 is MNHNS and CDR2 is SASEGT. The receptor comes from a woman aged 18-29 years in good health. V is TRBV6-1 and J is TRBJ1-2; 9 nucleotides line up with TRBD1. Sample: blood. In nucleotides, the CDR3 is TGTGCCAGCAGGGACCGGGACAGGGACTATGGCTACACCTTC. Amino acids: CASRDRDRDYGYTF.